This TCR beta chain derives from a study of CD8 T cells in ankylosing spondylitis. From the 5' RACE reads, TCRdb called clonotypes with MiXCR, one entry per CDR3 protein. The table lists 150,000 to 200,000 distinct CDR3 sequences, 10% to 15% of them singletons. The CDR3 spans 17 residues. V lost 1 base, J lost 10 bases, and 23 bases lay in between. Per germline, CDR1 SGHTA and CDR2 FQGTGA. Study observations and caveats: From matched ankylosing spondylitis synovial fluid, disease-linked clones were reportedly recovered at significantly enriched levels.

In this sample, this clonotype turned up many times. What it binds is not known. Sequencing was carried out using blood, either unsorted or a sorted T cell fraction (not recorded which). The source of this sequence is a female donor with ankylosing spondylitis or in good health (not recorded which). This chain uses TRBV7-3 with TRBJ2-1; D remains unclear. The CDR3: CASSLKAGSIEKREQFF. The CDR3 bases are TGTGCCAGCAGCTTAAAGGCTGGGTCAATAGAGAAACGGGAGCAGTTCTTC.